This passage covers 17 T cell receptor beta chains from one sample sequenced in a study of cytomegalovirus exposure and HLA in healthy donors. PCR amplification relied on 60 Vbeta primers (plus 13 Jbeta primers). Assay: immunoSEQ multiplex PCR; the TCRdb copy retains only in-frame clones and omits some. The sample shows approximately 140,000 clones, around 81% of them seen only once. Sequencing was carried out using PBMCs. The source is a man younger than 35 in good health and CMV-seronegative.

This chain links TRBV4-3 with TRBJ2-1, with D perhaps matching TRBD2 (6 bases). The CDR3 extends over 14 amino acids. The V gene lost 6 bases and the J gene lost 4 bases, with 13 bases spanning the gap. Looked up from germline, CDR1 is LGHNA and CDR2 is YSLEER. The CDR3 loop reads CASSREGTYNEQFF. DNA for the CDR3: TGCGCCAGCAGTCGCGAGGGGACTTACAATGAGCAGTTCTTC.

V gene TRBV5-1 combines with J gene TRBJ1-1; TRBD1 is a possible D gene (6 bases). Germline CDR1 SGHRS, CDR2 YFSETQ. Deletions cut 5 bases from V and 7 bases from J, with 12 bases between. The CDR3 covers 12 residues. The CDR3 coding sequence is TGCGCCAGCAGGAAGACAGGCGATGAAGCTTTCTTT. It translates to CASRKTGDEAFF. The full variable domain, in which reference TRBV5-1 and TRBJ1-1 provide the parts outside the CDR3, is KAGVTQTPRYLIKTRGQQVTLSCSPISGHRSVSWYQQTPGQGLQFLFEYFSETQRNKGNFPGRFSGRQFSNSRSEMNVSTLELGDSALYLCASRKTGDEAFFGQGTRLTVV.

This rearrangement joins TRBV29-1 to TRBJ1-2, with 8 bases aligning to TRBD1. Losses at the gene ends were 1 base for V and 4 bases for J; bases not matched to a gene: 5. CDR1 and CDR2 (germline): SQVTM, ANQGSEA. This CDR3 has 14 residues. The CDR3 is CSVEGQGFFYGYTF. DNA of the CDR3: TGCAGCGTTGAAGGACAGGGGTTTTTCTATGGCTACACCTTC.

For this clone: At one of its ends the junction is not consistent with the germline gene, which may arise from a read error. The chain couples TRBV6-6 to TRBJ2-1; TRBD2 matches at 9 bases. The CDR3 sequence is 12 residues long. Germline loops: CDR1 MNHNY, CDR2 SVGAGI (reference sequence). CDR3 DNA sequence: TGTGCCAGCAGTTACTGGCGGGGGGGCCAAGTCTTC. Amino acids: CASSYWRGGQVF.

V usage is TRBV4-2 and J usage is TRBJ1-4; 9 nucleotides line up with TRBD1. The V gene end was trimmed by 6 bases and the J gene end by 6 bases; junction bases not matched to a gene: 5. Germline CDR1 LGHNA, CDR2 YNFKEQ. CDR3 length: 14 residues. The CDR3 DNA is TGTGCCAGCAGGCCGGGACAGGGTGATGAAAAACTGTTTTTT. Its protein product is CASRPGQGDEKLFF.

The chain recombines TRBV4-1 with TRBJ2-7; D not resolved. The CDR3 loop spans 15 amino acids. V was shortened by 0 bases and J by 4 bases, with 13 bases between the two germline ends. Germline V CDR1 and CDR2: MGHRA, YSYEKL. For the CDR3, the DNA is TGCGCCAGCAGCCAAGACACTACACGTGAATACGAGCAGTACTTC. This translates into CASSQDTTREYEQYF.

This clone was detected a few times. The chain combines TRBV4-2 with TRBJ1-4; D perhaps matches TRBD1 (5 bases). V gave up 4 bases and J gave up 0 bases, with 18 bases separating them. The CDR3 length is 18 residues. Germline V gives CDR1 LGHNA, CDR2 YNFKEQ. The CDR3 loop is CASSPRLGGLATNEKLFF. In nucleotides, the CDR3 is TGTGCCAGCAGCCCCCGGCTGGGGGGACTTGCAACTAATGAAAAACTGTTTTTT.

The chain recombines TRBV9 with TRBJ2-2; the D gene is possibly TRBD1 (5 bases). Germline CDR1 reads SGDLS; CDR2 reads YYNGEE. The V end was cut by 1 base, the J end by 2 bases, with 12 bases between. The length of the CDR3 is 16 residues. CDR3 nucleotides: TGTGCCAGCAGCGTACACGTAGACAGAAACACCGGGGAGCTGTTTTTT. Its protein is CASSVHVDRNTGELFF.

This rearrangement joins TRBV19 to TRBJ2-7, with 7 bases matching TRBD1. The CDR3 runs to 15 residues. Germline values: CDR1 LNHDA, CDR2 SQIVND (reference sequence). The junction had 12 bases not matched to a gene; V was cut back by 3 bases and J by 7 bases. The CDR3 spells CASSINRDSYAEQYF. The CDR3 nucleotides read TGTGCCAGTAGTATTAATCGGGACAGCTATGCGGAGCAGTACTTC.

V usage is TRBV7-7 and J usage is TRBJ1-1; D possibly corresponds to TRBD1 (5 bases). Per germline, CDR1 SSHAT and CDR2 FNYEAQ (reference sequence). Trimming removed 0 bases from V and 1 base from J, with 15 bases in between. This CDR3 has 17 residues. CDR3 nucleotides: TGTGCCAGCAGCTTAGCGCTGGCGGGACCGTCGAACACTGAAGCTTTCTTT. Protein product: CASSLALAGPSNTEAFF.

Here the CDR3 DNA reads TGTGCCAGCAGTTACTCGGGACAGGGAAATCAGCCCCAGCATTTT. It translates to CASSYSGQGNQPQHF. This chain links TRBV6-5 with TRBJ1-5, with 9 bases identical to TRBD1. CDR3 size: 15 residues. CDR1 is MNHEY and CDR2 is SVGAGI in the germline V gene. Trimming removed 0 bases from V and 4 bases from J; junction bases left unmatched: 1.

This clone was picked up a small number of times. The CDR3 protein is CASSSIRGMTEAFF. The CDR3 DNA follows: TGTGCCAGCAGCTCCATCAGGGGAATGACTGAAGCTTTCTTT. V is TRBV5-6 and J is TRBJ1-1; maybe TRBD1 (6 bases). The germline CDR1 and CDR2 sequences are SGHDT and YYEEEE. V was clipped by 3 bases and J by 5 bases, with 14 bases between them. The CDR3 has 14 amino acids.

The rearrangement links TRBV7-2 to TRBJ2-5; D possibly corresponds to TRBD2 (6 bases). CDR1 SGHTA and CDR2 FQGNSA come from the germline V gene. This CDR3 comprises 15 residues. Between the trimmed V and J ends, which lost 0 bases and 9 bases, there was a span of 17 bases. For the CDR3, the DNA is TGTGCCAGCAGCTTAGCTATCGGGGGAGCTGGGGCCCAGTACTTC. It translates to CASSLAIGGAGAQYF. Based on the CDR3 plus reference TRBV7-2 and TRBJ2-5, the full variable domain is GAGVSQSPSNKVTEKGKDVELRCDPISGHTALYWYRQSLGQGLEFLIYFQGNSAPDKSGLPSDRFSAERTGGSVSTLTIQRTQQEDSAVYLCASSLAIGGAGAQYFGPGTRLLVL.

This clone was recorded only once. The CDR3 DNA reads as TGCGCCAGCAGCACCGGGACTAGCGGGGGGCAACCGAGCTCCTACAATGAGCAGTTCTTC. Its protein is CASSTGTSGGQPSSYNEQFF. The rearrangement links TRBV5-1 to TRBJ2-1; 15 nucleotides align to TRBD2. Germline V gene lookup returns CDR1 SGHRS and CDR2 YFSETQ. V gave up 4 bases and J gave up 0 bases; unmatched junction bases: 11. This CDR3 is built from 20 residues.

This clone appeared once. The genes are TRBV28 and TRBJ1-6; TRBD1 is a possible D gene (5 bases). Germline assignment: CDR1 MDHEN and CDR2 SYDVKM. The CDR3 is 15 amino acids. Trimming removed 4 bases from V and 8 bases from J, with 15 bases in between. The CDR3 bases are TGTGCCAGCAGTTCCACGGAGGGGTTCTATTCACCCCTCCACTTT. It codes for CASSSTEGFYSPLHF.

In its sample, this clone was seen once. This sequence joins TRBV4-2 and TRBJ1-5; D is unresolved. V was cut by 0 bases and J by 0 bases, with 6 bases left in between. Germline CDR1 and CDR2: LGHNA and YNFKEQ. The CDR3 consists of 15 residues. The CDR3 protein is CASSQEAFSNQPQHF. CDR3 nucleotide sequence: TGTGCCAGCAGCCAAGAAGCCTTTAGCAATCAGCCCCAGCATTTT.

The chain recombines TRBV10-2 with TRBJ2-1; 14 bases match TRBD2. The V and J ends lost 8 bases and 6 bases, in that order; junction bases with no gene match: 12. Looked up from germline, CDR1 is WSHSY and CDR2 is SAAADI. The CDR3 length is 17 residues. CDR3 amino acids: CASRAPTSGGASNEQFF. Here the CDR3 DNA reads TGCGCCAGCCGGGCCCCGACTAGCGGGGGGGCCAGCAATGAGCAGTTCTTC.